The TCR beta chain described here comes from a study of blood T cells in healthy people across ages. Together with a sample-barcoded 5' primer, a J-beta primer mix was included in a second PCR lasting about 7 to 11 cycles. One entry per CDR3 protein, called by TCRdb with MiXCR from the 5' RACE reads. The sample consists of about 1.5 million distinct CDR3 sequences, about 42% of them appearing once. Researchers isolated at least 6 million PBMCs per sample. The CDR3 is 15 residues long. V gave up 4 bases and J gave up 0 bases, with 12 bases separating them. The sequence was obtained from a woman under 30 in good health. Sequencing was done on a sample of blood. The chain uses TRBV12-3 or TRBV12-4 and TRBJ1-1; D gene unclear. CDR3 amino acids: CASSSRRKMNTEAFF. In nucleotides, the CDR3 is TGTGCCAGCAGTTCCCGACGGAAGATGAACACTGAAGCTTTCTTT.